These 10 T cell receptor beta chains were sequenced from one sample in a study of cytomegalovirus exposure and HLA in healthy donors. Only in-frame clones appear in the TCRdb table, and some are missing; sequencing was by immunoSEQ multiplex PCR. The table includes 190,000 or so clones, 70% to 85% detected once. The sample was PBMCs. These receptors were collected from a woman under 40 in good health and CMV-seropositive.

V gene TRBV9 combines with J gene TRBJ2-7, with 9 bases aligning to TRBD1. Germline CDR1 reads SGDLS; CDR2 reads YYNGEE. The CDR3 contains 16 residues. Unmatched junction bases numbered 11, after V lost 2 bases and J lost 5 bases. For the CDR3, the DNA is TGTGCCAGCAGCGTCCTACCGGGACAGGGTGTACACGAGCAGTACTTC. It encodes CASSVLPGQGVHEQYF.

The rearrangement joins TRBV28 to TRBJ2-1; 8 nucleotides match TRBD1. V lost 5 bases to trimming and J lost 7 bases; unmatched junction nucleotides: 4. This CDR3 spans 13 amino acids. The germline V gene encodes CDR1 MDHEN and CDR2 SYDVKM. The CDR3 nucleotides read TGTGCCAGCAGTCCGGGACAGGTAAATGAGCAGTTCTTC. This sequence encodes CASSPGQVNEQFF.

This clone was detected only once. V and J are TRBV4-1 and TRBJ1-2; D not resolved. CDR3 length: 14 amino acids. Trimming shortened V by 0 bases and J by 6 bases, and 11 bases separated the two germline ends. From germline, CDR1 is MGHRA and CDR2 YSYEKL. The CDR3 is CASSQEGLADGYTF. For the CDR3, the DNA is TGCGCCAGCAGCCAAGAGGGCCTTGCCGATGGCTACACCTTC.

This clone was observed a handful of times. This chain uses TRBV7-3 with TRBJ1-2; weak D call: TRBD1 (5 bases). Trimming took off 5 bases at V and 8 bases at J, with 12 bases between the two ends. The V gene's germline CDR1 is SGHTA and CDR2 FQGTGA. CDR3 length: 12 residues. The DNA for the CDR3 is TGTGCCAGCAGCGTGACAGCGTGGGGCTACACCTTC. It is translated as CASSVTAWGYTF. Based on the CDR3 plus reference TRBV7-3 and TRBJ1-2, the full variable domain is GAGVSQTPSNKVTEKGKYVELRCDPISGHTALYWYRQSLGQGPEFLIYFQGTGAADDSGLPNDRFFAVRPEGSVSTLKIQRTERGDSAVYLCASSVTAWGYTFGSGTRLTVV.

This chain uses TRBV7-6 with TRBJ2-1; maybe TRBD1 (6 bases). The CDR3 is 13 residues long. Germline-derived CDR1 and CDR2 are SGHVS and FNYEAQ. With 1 base removed from V and 6 bases from J, the gap between germline ends came to 7 bases. The DNA of the CDR3 is TGTGCCAGCAGCTTAGGGGGGCCCAATGAGCAGTTCTTC. This gives the protein CASSLGGPNEQFF.

The genes are TRBV2 and TRBJ2-7, with 11 bases aligning to TRBD2. CDR3 length: 17 residues. Germline CDR1 is SNHLY and CDR2 is FYNNEI. The V segment lost 5 bases and the J segment 3 bases; nucleotides outside the gene matches: 12. CDR3 DNA: TGTGCCAGCAGTACTCTAGCGGGAGGAGTTTTAGGCTACGAGCAGTACTTC. This gives the protein CASSTLAGGVLGYEQYF.

This chain uses TRBV14 with TRBJ2-1; 7 bases match TRBD2. V was pared by 2 bases and J by 0 bases, with 4 bases of the junction left unmatched. Germline CDR1 is SGHDN and CDR2 is FVKESK. CDR3 size: 16 residues. Written as DNA, the CDR3 is TGTGCCAGCAGCCAACTCGGCGGGAGCTCCTACAATGAGCAGTTCTTC. Translation: CASSQLGGSSYNEQFF.

The chain carries TRBV18 and TRBJ2-6; D gene uncertain. This CDR3 is 19 amino acids long. In germline, CDR1 is KGHSH, CDR2 LQKENI. Trimming removed 3 bases from V and 0 bases from J, with 18 bases in between. CDR3 region: CASSPRPAKTFSGANVLTF. The CDR3 nucleotides read TGTGCCAGCTCACCGAGGCCGGCGAAGACCTTCTCTGGGGCCAACGTCCTGACTTTC.

The CDR3 nucleotides read TGTGCCTGGAGTACCCCTTGGCGGGATGGAGATACGCAGTATTTT. It is translated as CAWSTPWRDGDTQYF. This chain connects TRBV30 to TRBJ2-3, with D perhaps TRBD2 (6 bases). Germline CDR1 reads GTSNPN; CDR2 reads SVGIG (reference sequence). This CDR3 has 15 residues. The V gene lost 2 bases and the J gene lost 5 bases, with 17 bases spanning the gap. Looking up the rest from reference TRBV30 and TRBJ2-3 gives the full variable domain: SQTIHQWPATLVQPVGSPLSLECTVEGTSNPNLYWYRQAAGRGLQLLFYSVGIGQISSEVPQNLSASRPQDRQFILSSKKLLLSDSGFYLCAWSTPWRDGDTQYFGPGTRLTVL.

This clone was found a few times. V and J are TRBV11-2 and TRBJ1-3; no firm D call. Per germline, CDR1 SGHAT and CDR2 FQNNGV. The CDR3 spans 15 residues. V lost 4 bases and J 1 base, leaving 11 bases between the germline ends. The CDR3 bases are TGTGCCAGCAGCTCGGCCGGGAGTTCTGGAAACACCATATATTTT. It yields the protein CASSSAGSSGNTIYF.